This TCR beta chain was captured in a study of CD8 T cells in ankylosing spondylitis. General study results and limits: Peripheral blood held disease-linked clones only at relatively low frequency, and these were CD8+. Among TCR beta sequences, a motif of under ten highly homologous variants appeared characteristic of ankylosing spondylitis blood.

With respect to this clonotype: What it binds is not known.

TCRdb re-called the 5' RACE reads with MiXCR, one entry per CDR3 protein. The sample holds roughly 370,000 distinct CDR3 sequences; approximately 20% are singletons and the top ten take about 16%. The origin of this receptor is a male donor with ankylosing spondylitis. The sequenced sample consisted of blood, either unsorted or a sorted T cell fraction (not recorded which).

The CDR3 spells CASGLVERELFF. The CDR3 DNA reads as TGTGCTAGTGGTTTGGTAGAAAGGGAGCTGTTTTTT. V and J are TRBV12-5 and TRBJ2-2; D is uncertain. The ends were cut back, 0 bases at V and 9 bases at J, with 5 bases in the middle. Germline V gene data show CDR1 as LGHNT and CDR2 as FRNRAP. The CDR3 is 12 amino acids. Full variable domain (remainder filled in from reference TRBV12-5 and TRBJ2-2): DARVTQTPRHKVTEMGQEVTMRCQPILGHNTVFWYRQTMMQGLELLAYFRNRAPLDDSGMPKDRFSAEMPDATLATLKIQPSEPRDSAVYFCASGLVERELFFGEGSRLTVL.